Listed below are T cell receptor beta chains from one sample, sequenced in a study of T cell repertoires in cytomegalovirus infection. Their specific antigens are unknown. TCRdb analysed the reads with MiXCR anew, one entry per CDR3 protein. Of 75,000 to 100,000 distinct CDR3 sequences detected, about half appear once; the ten largest clones hold approximately 93%. This specimen was CD8+ T cells from cultured PBMCs, taken from culture after CMV antigen stimulation. These receptor sequences come from a human donor in good health (CMV status not recorded). Some clones in this sample may be carry-over from other donors' samples. CDR3s include the opening cysteine and the closing phenylalanine or tryptophan. A row's size may be missing; if present it is once, few, many or a size class.

size | J | V | CDR3
few | TRBJ1-1 | TRBV6-2/TRBV6-3 | CASSSGPLNTEAFF
. | TRBJ1-1 | TRBV5-5 | CASSPLGTGKGDTEAFF
few | TRBJ1-5 | TRBV7-8 | CASSLKRREGNQPQHF
. | TRBJ2-3 | TRBV7-3 | CASSYRGGTDTQYF
. | TRBJ1-5 | TRBV19 | CASSTPPRPITQPQHF
. | TRBJ1-1 | TRBV6-1 | CATTLLGYTEAFF
few | TRBJ2-1 | TRBV7-3 | CASSRDSYNEQFF
. | TRBJ2-1 | TRBV9 | CVSSPGTGGSYNEQFF
few | TRBJ2-7 | TRBV7-3 | CASRLAGGLNEQYF
. | TRBJ2-7 | TRBV4-1 | CASSQVGTGYEQYF
. | TRBJ2-7 | TRBV7-2 | CASSLWDRGSNEQYF
. | TRBJ1-6 | TRBV7-3 | CASSLYRDQRRSPLHF
once | TRBJ2-1 | TRBV27 | CASNRGLGYNEQFF
once | TRBJ1-1 | TRBV7-6 | CASSLVGQGNTEAFF
. | TRBJ2-7 | TRBV5-4 | CASSAGTSGYEQYF
few | TRBJ1-3 | TRBV27 | CASSLLGDRGNTIYF
few | TRBJ1-1 | TRBV7-8 | CASSLGVTEAFF
few | TRBJ2-3 | TRBV4-1 | CASSRTSGEGDTQYF
. | TRBJ2-6 | TRBV7-3 | CASSHPSGQTFGANVLTF
. | TRBJ2-5 | TRBV7-6 | CASSPRSGWFPQETQYF
few | TRBJ2-7 | TRBV12-3/TRBV12-4 | CASRGYGGPAYEQYF
. | TRBJ1-5 | TRBV19 | CASSMEYDQPQHF
. | TRBJ1-2 | TRBV6-5 | CASSSWGTDPYGYTF
few | TRBJ2-1 | TRBV10-3 | CAIGASGRATEQFF
. | TRBJ2-2 | TRBV5-6 | CASSLGYGYTGELFF
. | TRBJ1-1 | TRBV7-8 | CASSSDRGLAMNTEAFF
. | TRBJ2-7 | TRBV11-2 | CASSPGVSFPGEQYF
. | TRBJ1-5 | TRBV27 | CASSPRGGRNQPQHF
. | TRBJ2-1 | TRBV7-3 | CASTISGGGAYNEQFF
once | TRBJ1-1 | TRBV19 | CASSHRTGLNTEAFF
. | TRBJ1-2 | TRBV11-2 | CASSLSGQLANYGYTF
. | TRBJ2-7 | TRBV29-1 | CSVGDRSYEQYF
. | TRBJ2-2 | TRBV6-8 | CASRPKTYTGELFF
few | TRBJ1-2 | TRBV4-1 | CASSQDWGRTGNYGYTF
. | TRBJ1-2 | TRBV29-1 | CSVEERQGGGYGYTF
. | TRBJ1-1 | TRBV27 | CASSSGTGYRSKMNTEAFF
. | TRBJ1-1 | TRBV28 | CASRSGQGMMNTEAFF
. | TRBJ2-3 | TRBV11-2 | CASSLEGNTQYF
few | TRBJ2-4 | TRBV20-1 | CSASLAGGDLAKNIQYF
. | TRBJ1-1 | TRBV9 | CASSAGDRGRFGTEAFF
. | TRBJ1-1 | TRBV20-1 | CSARDGKQSMNTEAFF
few | TRBJ2-3 | TRBV28 | CASSLGDSWGDTQYF
. | TRBJ2-4 | TRBV24-1 | CATSPRDQLNIQYF
. | TRBJ2-1 | TRBV5-4 | CASSLYGSGTNEQFF
. | TRBJ1-2 | TRBV4-1 | CASSQAPGQRSGYTF
. | TRBJ2-6 | TRBV19 | CASQAGSGANVLTF
few | TRBJ1-1 | TRBV7-3 | CASSSSWGTEAFF
few | TRBJ1-1 | TRBV7-9 | CASSPPPGDRGRPSPEAFF
few | TRBJ2-1 | TRBV20-1 | CSVPAPLLSSYNEQFF
. | TRBJ2-7 | TRBV27 | CASSLTGGPHEQYF
few | TRBJ1-3 | TRBV7-8 | CASSLLAEGNTIYF
once | TRBJ2-7 | TRBV7-3 | CASSLGKWDILSYEQYF